This TCR beta chain stems from a study of PD-1 blockade in classical Hodgkin lymphoma. About the study: It was nivolumab at 3 mg/kg, given intravenously every 2 weeks, that patients received. Broader study findings: Why the repertoires differ is still unclear, perhaps disease activity or prior therapy. Newly diagnosed patients reportedly trailed healthy donors in baseline TCR diversity.

Details on this clone: Its target is unknown.

Every patient relapsed after autologous stem cell transplantation, and brentuximab vedotin exposure varied. TCRdb keeps only in-frame clones here, not all; method: immunoSEQ multiplex PCR. The sample consists of 20,000 to 30,000 clones, roughly 86% of them appearing once. Material: peripheral blood mononuclear cells (PBMCs), obtained before the second cycle of nivolumab. The clonotype was recovered from a human donor with classical Hodgkin lymphoma.

CDR3 coding DNA: TGTGCCAGCAGTGGGAGTTACACCGGGGAGCTGTTTTTT. This codes for CASSGSYTGELFF. This chain connects TRBV27 to TRBJ2-2, with D possibly being TRBD2 (5 bases). This CDR3 has 13 amino acids. Trimming cost V 5 bases and J 3 bases, with 7 bases left between them. Germline V gene data show CDR1 as MNHEY and CDR2 as SMNVEV (reference sequence).